The present entry profiles one TCR beta chain with its context. What it recognizes is unknown. MiXCR, applied by TCRdb to the 5' RACE reads, yields one record per CDR3 protein. The sample lists under 550,000 distinct CDR3 sequences; roughly a quarter were seen once. The data derive from a study of CD8 T cells in ankylosing spondylitis. Study-wide findings and caveats: The authors found the disease-linked clones to be CD8+ and relatively rare in peripheral blood. Made up of several highly homologous variants, a TCR beta motif appeared characteristic of ankylosing spondylitis blood.

This receptor was taken from a male donor with ankylosing spondylitis. What was sequenced was blood, either unsorted or a sorted T cell fraction (not recorded which).

For the CDR3, the DNA is TGCAGCGTTGAGGGTTGGGGGTTCTTC. Encoded protein: CSVEGWGFF. The V gene is TRBV29-1, the J gene TRBJ2-1; D unclear. CDR3 length: 9 residues. Germline V gene lookup returns CDR1 SQVTM and CDR2 ANQGSEA. Deletions cut 3 bases from V and 15 bases from J, with 9 bases between.